This entry concerns a single TCR beta chain. The sample comes from a study of blood T cell repertoires in COVID-19. Study overall: The analysed material was cDNA or gDNA that came from T cells, B-cell-depleted T cells, or PBMCs.

Clones were read by immunoSEQ multiplex PCR, and TCRdb kept only the in-frame ones, dropping some. The table lists 200,000 or so clones, roughly nine tenths of them singletons. With 1 base removed from V and 6 bases from J, the gap between germline ends came to 9 bases. The CDR3 length is 14 residues. Germline V gene sequence: CDR1 SGHDN, CDR2 FVKESK. V is TRBV14 and J is TRBJ2-2; tentative D call: TRBD1 (5 bases). Sequencing was carried out using peripheral blood. The origin of this receptor is a woman in her 70s with acute or convalescent COVID-19. The CDR3 DNA sequence: TGTGCCAGCAGCCAAGTCTCAGGGCCCGGGGAGCTGTTTTTT. Translating gives CASSQVSGPGELFF. Full variable domain (missing parts from reference TRBV14 and TRBJ2-2): EAGVTQFPSHSVIEKGQTVTLRCDPISGHDNLYWYRRVMGKEIKFLLHFVKESKQDESGMPNNRFLAERTGGTYSTLKVQPAELEDSGVYFCASSQVSGPGELFFGEGSRLTVL.